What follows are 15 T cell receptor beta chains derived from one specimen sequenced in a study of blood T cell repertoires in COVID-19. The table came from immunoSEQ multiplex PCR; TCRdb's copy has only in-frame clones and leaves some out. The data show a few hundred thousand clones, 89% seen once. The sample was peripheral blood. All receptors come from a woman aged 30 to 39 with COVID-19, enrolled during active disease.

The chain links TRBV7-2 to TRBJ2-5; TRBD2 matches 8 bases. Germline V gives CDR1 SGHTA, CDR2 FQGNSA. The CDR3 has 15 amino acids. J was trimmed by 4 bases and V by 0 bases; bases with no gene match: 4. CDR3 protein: CASSLASGGRETQYF. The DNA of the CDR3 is TGTGCCAGCAGCTTAGCCAGCGGGGGTAGAGAGACCCAGTACTTC.

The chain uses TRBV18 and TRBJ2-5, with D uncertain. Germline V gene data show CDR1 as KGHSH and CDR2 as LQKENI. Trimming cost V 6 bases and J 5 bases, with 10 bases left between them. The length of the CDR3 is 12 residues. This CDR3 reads CASSLLRETQYF. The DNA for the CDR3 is TGTGCCAGCTCTCTATTGAGGGAGACCCAGTACTTC.

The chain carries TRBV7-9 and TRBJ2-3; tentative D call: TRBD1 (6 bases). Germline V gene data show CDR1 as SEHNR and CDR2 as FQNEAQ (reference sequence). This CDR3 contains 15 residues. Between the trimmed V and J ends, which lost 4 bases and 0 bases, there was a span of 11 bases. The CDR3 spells CASSSGQTSTDTQYF. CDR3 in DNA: TGTGCCAGCAGCTCCGGACAGACTAGCACAGATACGCAGTATTTT.

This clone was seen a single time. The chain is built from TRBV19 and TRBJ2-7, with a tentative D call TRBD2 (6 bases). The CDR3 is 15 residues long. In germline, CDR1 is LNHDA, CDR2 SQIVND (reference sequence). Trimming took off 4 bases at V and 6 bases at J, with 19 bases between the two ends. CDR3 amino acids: CASSTRRGGAVEQYF. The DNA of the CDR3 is TGTGCCAGTAGTACCCGGAGGGGCGGGGCGGTCGAGCAGTACTTC. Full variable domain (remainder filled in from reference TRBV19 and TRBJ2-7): DGGITQSPKYLFRKEGQNVTLSCEQNLNHDAMYWYRQDPGQGLRLIYYSQIVNDFQKGDIAEGYSVSREKKESFPLTVTSAQKNPTAFYLCASSTRRGGAVEQYFGPGTRLTVT.

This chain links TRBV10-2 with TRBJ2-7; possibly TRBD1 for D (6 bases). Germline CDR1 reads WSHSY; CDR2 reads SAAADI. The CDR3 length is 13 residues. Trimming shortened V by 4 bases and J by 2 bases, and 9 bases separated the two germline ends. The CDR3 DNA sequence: TGCGCCAGCAGTGCCAGGGGAGCCTACGAGCAGTACGTC. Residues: CASSARGAYEQYV.

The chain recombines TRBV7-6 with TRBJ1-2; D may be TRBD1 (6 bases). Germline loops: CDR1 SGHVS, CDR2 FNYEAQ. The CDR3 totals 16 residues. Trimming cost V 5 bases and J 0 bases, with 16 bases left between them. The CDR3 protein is CASSRYGQNSNYGYTF. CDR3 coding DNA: TGTGCCAGCAGCAGATATGGACAGAACTCTAACTATGGCTACACCTTC. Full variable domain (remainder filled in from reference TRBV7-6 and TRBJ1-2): GAGVSQSPRYKVTKRGQDVALRCDPISGHVSLYWYRQALGQGPEFLTYFNYEAQQDKSGLPNDRFSAERPEGSISTLTIQRTEQRDSAMYRCASSRYGQNSNYGYTFGSGTRLTVV.

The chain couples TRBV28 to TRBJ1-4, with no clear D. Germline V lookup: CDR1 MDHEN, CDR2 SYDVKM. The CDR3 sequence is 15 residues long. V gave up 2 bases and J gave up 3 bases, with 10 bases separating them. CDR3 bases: TGTGCCAGCAGTTTACCTTTCCCCTCTAATGAAAAACTGTTTTTT. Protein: CASSLPFPSNEKLFF.

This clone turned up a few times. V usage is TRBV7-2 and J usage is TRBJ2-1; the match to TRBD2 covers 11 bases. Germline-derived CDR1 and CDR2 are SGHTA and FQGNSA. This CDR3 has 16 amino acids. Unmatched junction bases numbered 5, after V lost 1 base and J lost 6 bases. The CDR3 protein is CASSLVSGRAANEQFF. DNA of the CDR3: TGTGCCAGCAGCTTAGTTAGCGGGAGGGCCGCCAATGAGCAGTTCTTC.

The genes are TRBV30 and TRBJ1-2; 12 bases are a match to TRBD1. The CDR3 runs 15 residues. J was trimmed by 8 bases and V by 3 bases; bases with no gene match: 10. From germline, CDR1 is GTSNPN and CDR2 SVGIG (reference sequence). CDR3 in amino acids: CAWSLPGQGAPGYTF. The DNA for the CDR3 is TGTGCCTGGAGCTTACCGGGACAGGGGGCGCCCGGCTACACCTTC.

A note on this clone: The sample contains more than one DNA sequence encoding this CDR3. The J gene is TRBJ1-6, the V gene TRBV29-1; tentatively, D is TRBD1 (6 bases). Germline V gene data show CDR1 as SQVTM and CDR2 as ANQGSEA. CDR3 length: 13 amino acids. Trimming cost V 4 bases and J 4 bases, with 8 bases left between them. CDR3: CSVGTDYNSPLHF. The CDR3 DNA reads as TGCAGCGTTGGGACAGATTATAATTCACCCCTCCACTTT.

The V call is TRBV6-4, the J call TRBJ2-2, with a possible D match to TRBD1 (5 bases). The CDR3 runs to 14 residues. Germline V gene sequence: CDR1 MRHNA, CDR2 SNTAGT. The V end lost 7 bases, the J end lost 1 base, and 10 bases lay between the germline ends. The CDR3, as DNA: TGTGCCAGCATCCTCCAGGGGAACACCGGGGAGCTGTTTTTT. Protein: CASILQGNTGELFF.

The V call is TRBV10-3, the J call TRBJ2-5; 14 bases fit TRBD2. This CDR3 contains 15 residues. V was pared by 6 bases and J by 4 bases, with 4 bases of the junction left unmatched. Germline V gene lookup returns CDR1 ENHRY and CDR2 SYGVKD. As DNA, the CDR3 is TGTGCCATCAGGGGGACTAGCGGGAGTGGAGAGACCCAGTACTTC. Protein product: CAIRGTSGSGETQYF.

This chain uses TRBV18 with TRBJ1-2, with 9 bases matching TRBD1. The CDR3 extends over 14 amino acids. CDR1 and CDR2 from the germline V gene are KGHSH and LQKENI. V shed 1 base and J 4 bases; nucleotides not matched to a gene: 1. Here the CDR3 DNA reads TGTGCCAGCTCACCACGGGACAGGGTCTATGGCTACACCTTC. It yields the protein CASSPRDRVYGYTF.

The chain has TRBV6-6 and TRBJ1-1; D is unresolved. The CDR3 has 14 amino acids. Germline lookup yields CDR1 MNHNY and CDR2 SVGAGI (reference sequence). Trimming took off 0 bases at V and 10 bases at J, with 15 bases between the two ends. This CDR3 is CASSYSGGNGVAFF. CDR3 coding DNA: TGTGCCAGCAGTTACTCTGGAGGGAACGGTGTAGCTTTCTTT.

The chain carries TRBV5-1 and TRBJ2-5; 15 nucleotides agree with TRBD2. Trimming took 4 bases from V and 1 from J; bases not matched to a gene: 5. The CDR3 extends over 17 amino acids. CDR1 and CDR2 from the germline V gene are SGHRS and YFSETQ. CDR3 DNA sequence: TGCGCCAGCAGCGGGGGACTAGCGGGAGGTCTCCAAGAGACCCAGTACTTC. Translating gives CASSGGLAGGLQETQYF.